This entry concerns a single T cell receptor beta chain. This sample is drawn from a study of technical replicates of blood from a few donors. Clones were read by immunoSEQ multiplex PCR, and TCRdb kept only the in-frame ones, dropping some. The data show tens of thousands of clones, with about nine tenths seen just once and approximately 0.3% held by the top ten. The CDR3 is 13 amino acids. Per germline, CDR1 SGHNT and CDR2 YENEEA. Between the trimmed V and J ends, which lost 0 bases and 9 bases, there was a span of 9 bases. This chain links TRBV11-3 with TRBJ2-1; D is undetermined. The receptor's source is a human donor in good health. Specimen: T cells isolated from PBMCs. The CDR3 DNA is TGTGCCAGCAGCTTAGAAGCGCCTGGTGAGCAGTTCTTC. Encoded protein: CASSLEAPGEQFF.